The clone carrying this TCR beta chain was counted between two and nine times. Its antigen is undetermined. Samples were taken several times over chemoradiotherapy. The assay was immunoSEQ multiplex PCR, and TCRdb's table has in-frame clones only and misses some. The table records about 3,700 clones, around 90% of them present only once. The data were obtained in a study of chemoradiotherapy in HPV16-positive cancers. The study's findings and limits: In HPV16-positive patients, HPV-responsive T-cell expansion tracked better recurrence-free survival. Non-HPV-specific T cells did not expand in tumors during treatment, whereas candidate HPV-specific clones and E7-related motifs did. Only a couple of HPV16-positive patients supplied the functional HPV-specificity definition.

The length of the CDR3 is 13 residues. Trimming took off 4 bases at V and 3 bases at J, with 4 bases between the two ends. Per germline, CDR1 SGHAT and CDR2 FQNNGV. Sequences were derived from tumor tissue, sampled from a patient who underwent chemoradiotherapy. The chain recombines TRBV11-2 with TRBJ1-6; D is uncertain. This TCR was recovered from a human donor with HPV-associated anogenital cancer. The CDR3 coding sequence is TGTGCCAGCAGCTCATACTATAATTCACCCCTCCACTTT. Translating it yields CASSSYYNSPLHF.